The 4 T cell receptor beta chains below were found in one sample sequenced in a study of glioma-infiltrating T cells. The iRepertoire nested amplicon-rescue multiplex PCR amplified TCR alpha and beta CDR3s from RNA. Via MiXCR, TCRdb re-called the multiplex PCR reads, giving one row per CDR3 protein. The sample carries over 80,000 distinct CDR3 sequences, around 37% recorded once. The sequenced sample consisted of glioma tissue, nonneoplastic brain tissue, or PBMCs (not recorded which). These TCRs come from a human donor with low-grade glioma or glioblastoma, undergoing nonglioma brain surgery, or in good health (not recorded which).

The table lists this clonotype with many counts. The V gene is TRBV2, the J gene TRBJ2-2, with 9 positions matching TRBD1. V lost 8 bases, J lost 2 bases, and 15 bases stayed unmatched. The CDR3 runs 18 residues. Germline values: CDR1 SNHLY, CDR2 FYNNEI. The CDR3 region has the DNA TGTGCCAGCGATAGGGACAGGGCCAGAAACCCAAACACCGGGGAGCTGTTTTTT. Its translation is CASDRDRARNPNTGELFF.

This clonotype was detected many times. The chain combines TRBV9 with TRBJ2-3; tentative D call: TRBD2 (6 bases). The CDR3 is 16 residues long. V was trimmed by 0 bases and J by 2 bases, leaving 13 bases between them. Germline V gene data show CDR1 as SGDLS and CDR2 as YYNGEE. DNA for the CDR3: TGTGCCAGCAGCGTAGGTCCTAGCGCACTCACAGATACGCAGTATTTT. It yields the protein CASSVGPSALTDTQYF.

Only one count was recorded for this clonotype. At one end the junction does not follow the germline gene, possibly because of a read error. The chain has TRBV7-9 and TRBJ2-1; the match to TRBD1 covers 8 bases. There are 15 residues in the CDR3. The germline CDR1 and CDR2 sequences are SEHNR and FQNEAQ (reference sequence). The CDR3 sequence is CASSWGTGGSNGQFF. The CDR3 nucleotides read TGTGCCAGCAGTTGGGGGACAGGCGGGTCAAATGGGCAGTTCTTC.

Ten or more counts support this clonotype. The CDR3 bases are TGTGCCAGCAGCCCAAGCGGGAGAGATACGCAGTATTTT. The encoded protein is CASSPSGRDTQYF. The V call is TRBV3-1, the J call TRBJ2-3, with 8 nucleotides matching TRBD2. V shed 4 bases and J 5 bases; nucleotides not matched to a gene: 2. The CDR3 extends over 13 amino acids. Germline V CDR1 and CDR2: LGHDT, YNNKEL (reference sequence).